The 22 T cell receptor beta chains reported below all come from one sample, sequenced in a study of OX40 agonist ivuxolimab in advanced cancers. Generated by immunoSEQ multiplex PCR, the TCRdb table keeps only in-frame clones and is missing some. Of about 21,000 clones listed, more than 75% were seen once; the top ten hold about 17%. Sequencing used CD4+ or CD8+ T cells sorted from blood, obtained in a trial of the OX40 agonist ivuxolimab. The receptors were gathered from an adult with an advanced solid tumor such as melanoma, head and neck, liver or kidney cancer.

V and J are TRBV10-2 and TRBJ2-7, with TRBD1 as a possible D gene (6 bases). V lost 0 bases, J lost 5 bases, and 8 bases lay in between. There are 13 residues in the CDR3. The germline CDR1 and CDR2 sequences are WSHSY and SAAADI. CDR3 coding DNA: TGCGCCAGCAGTGAGTCGGGGGCCCACGAGCAGTACTTC. It translates to CASSESGAHEQYF.

The chain couples TRBV5-1 to TRBJ2-7, with a weak D call TRBD2 (7 bases). Trimming took off 0 bases at V and 5 bases at J, with 21 bases between the two ends. Per the germline V gene, CDR1 is SGHRS and CDR2 is YFSETQ. The CDR3 has 17 amino acids. The CDR3 nucleotides are TGCGCCAGCAGCTTGGCCGGGAGCGGGGACAAGACCCACGAGCAGTACTTC. Amino acid sequence: CASSLAGSGDKTHEQYF.

This chain connects TRBV18 to TRBJ1-1; D is uncertain. The CDR3 has 14 residues. Trimming took off 5 bases at V and 1 base at J, with 11 bases between the two ends. Germline V gene data show CDR1 as KGHSH and CDR2 as LQKENI. Written as DNA, the CDR3 is TGTGCCAGCTCAGGTACCCCGACGAACACTGAAGCTTTCTTT. Amino acids: CASSGTPTNTEAFF. Full variable domain (rest looked up from reference TRBV18 and TRBJ1-1): NAGVMQNPRHLVRRRGQEARLRCSPMKGHSHVYWYRQLPEEGLKFMVYLQKENIIDESGMPKERFSAEFPKEGPSILRIQQVVRGDSAAYFCASSGTPTNTEAFFGQGTRLTVV.

The chain carries TRBV25-1 and TRBJ2-5; D ambiguous. The last part of the DNA fits TRBJ2-7 better; the J call may be wrong. The length of the CDR3 is 12 residues. Germline V gene sequence: CDR1 MGHDK, CDR2 SYGVNS. The CDR3 bases are TGTGCCAGCTCCTCTGGCGGTTACGAGCAGTACTTC. It specifies CASSSGGYEQYF.

The rearrangement links TRBV10-3 to TRBJ2-7; 10 positions match TRBD1. V was clipped by 4 bases and J by 6 bases; unmatched bases: 9. CDR1 and CDR2 from the germline V gene are ENHRY and SYGVKD. The CDR3 is 15 amino acids. The CDR3 reads CAISGPGQGNGEQYF. In nucleotides, the CDR3 is TGTGCCATCAGTGGTCCGGGACAGGGGAATGGCGAGCAGTACTTC.

J is TRBJ1-2 and V is TRBV7-2, with D tentatively TRBD1 (5 bases). V was trimmed by 4 bases and J by 5 bases, leaving 11 bases between them. The germline V gene encodes CDR1 SGHTA and CDR2 FQGNSA. This CDR3 has 13 residues. CDR3 residues: CASSSGTEYGYTF. CDR3 bases: TGTGCCAGCAGCTCCGGGACGGAATATGGCTACACCTTC.

CDR3 residues: CASSKPGLTDEQFF. The CDR3 coding sequence is TGTGCCAGTAGTAAGCCGGGACTAACAGATGAGCAGTTCTTC. V gene TRBV19 combines with J gene TRBJ2-1, with 7 bases identical to TRBD2. The CDR3 covers 14 residues. CDR1 is LNHDA and CDR2 is SQIVND in the germline V gene (reference sequence). Losses at the gene ends were 4 bases for V and 8 bases for J; bases not matched to a gene: 8.

This clone has just one count. The rearrangement joins TRBV9 to TRBJ2-1, with 8 nucleotides matching TRBD2. V shed 3 bases, J shed 10 bases, and the junction held 12 bases outside the gene matches. This CDR3 region has 15 residues. Germline lookup yields CDR1 SGDLS and CDR2 YYNGEE. The CDR3 protein is CASSGSGGPLSEQFF. As DNA, the CDR3 is TGTGCCAGCAGCGGGAGCGGGGGCCCATTATCGGAGCAGTTCTTC. Supplemented by reference TRBV9 and TRBJ2-1, the full variable domain reads DSGVTQTPKHLITATGQRVTLRCSPRSGDLSVYWYQQSLDQGLQFLIQYYNGEERAKGNILERFSAQQFPDLHSELNLSSLELGDSALYFCASSGSGGPLSEQFFGPGTRLTVL.

The CDR3 region is CASSQGTSGLSYNEQFF. CDR3 DNA: TGTGCCAGCAGTCAGGGGACTAGCGGCCTCTCCTACAATGAGCAGTTCTTC. The gene calls are TRBV27 and TRBJ2-1, with TRBD2 matching 11 bases. Trimming at V came to 5 bases and at J to 0 bases, leaving 6 bases not matched to a gene. This CDR3 region has 17 residues. Germline V gives CDR1 MNHEY, CDR2 SMNVEV (reference sequence).

The chain is built from TRBV19 and TRBJ1-5; D not certain. The CDR3 totals 14 residues. Germline CDR1 reads LNHDA; CDR2 reads SQIVND (reference sequence). V was trimmed by 5 bases and J by 7 bases, leaving 15 bases between them. The CDR3 DNA follows: TGTGCCAGTAGTCTCTGGGAGGGAGACCAGCCCCAGCATTTT. Its translation: CASSLWEGDQPQHF.

V gene TRBV5-8 combines with J gene TRBJ2-7; 9 bases fit TRBD1. V lost 0 bases, J lost 0 bases, and 4 bases stayed unmatched. CDR3 size: 16 residues. Per germline, CDR1 SGHTS and CDR2 YDEGEE. The CDR3 coding sequence is TGTGCCAGCAGCTTGGACGGGACAGGGTTCTCCTACGAGCAGTACTTC. This sequence encodes CASSLDGTGFSYEQYF.

This chain's CDR3 is CASSIGITQGRTIYEQYF. The CDR3 DNA reads as TGTGCCAGTAGTATAGGAATTACACAGGGAAGGACTATTTACGAGCAGTACTTC. V is TRBV19 and J is TRBJ2-7; D might be TRBD1 or TRBD2, each matching 6 bases. The CDR3 extends over 18 amino acids. Looked up from germline, CDR1 is LNHDA and CDR2 is SQIVND (reference sequence). V gave up 1 base and J gave up 4 bases, with 23 bases separating them.

J is TRBJ1-1 and V is TRBV7-2; 7 nucleotides agree with TRBD1. V was clipped by 5 bases and J by 5 bases; unmatched bases: 8. Germline CDR1 is SGHTA and CDR2 is FQGNSA. The CDR3 totals 14 residues. CDR3 in DNA: TGTGCCAGCAGCAAGACAGGGAGTAAGACTGAAGCTTTCTTT. This gives the protein CASSKTGSKTEAFF.

The chain is built from TRBV18 and TRBJ1-5; 7 nucleotides align to TRBD1. In germline, CDR1 is KGHSH, CDR2 LQKENI. The CDR3 is made up of 15 amino acids. Losses at the gene ends were 3 bases for V and 3 bases for J; bases not matched to a gene: 5. CDR3 sequence reads: CASSPPGQHNQPQHF. Here the CDR3 DNA reads TGTGCCAGCTCACCTCCGGGACAGCACAATCAGCCCCAGCATTTT. Complete variable domain (other parts from reference TRBV18 and TRBJ1-5): NAGVMQNPRHLVRRRGQEARLRCSPMKGHSHVYWYRQLPEEGLKFMVYLQKENIIDESGMPKERFSAEFPKEGPSILRIQQVVRGDSAAYFCASSPPGQHNQPQHFGDGTRLSIL.

The J gene is TRBJ1-5, the V gene TRBV5-1; possibly TRBD1 for D (6 bases). V gave up 4 bases and J gave up 0 bases, with 14 bases separating them. CDR1 is SGHRS and CDR2 is YFSETQ in the germline V gene. This CDR3 has 16 residues. The CDR3 DNA reads TGCGCCAGCAGCCTACGGGACAAAAATAGCAATCAGCCCCAGCATTTT. It translates to CASSLRDKNSNQPQHF.

The chain is built from TRBV19 and TRBJ2-7; D gene ambiguous. The germline V and J ends were trimmed by 5 bases and 3 bases, with 14 bases remaining between them. CDR1 is LNHDA and CDR2 is SQIVND in the germline V gene (reference sequence). The length of the CDR3 is 14 residues. The CDR3: CASSDGNLLYEQYF. The CDR3 nucleotides read TGTGCCAGTAGTGACGGTAATCTCCTCTACGAGCAGTACTTC.

The chain carries TRBV2 and TRBJ2-2; possibly TRBD1 for D (6 bases). This CDR3 is built from 15 residues. Germline V lookup: CDR1 SNHLY, CDR2 FYNNEI. The V end lost 7 bases, the J end lost 7 bases, and 19 bases lay between the germline ends. As DNA, the CDR3 is TGTGCCAGCACTCAGGGGAAGAGGTATGGCGGGGAGCTGTTTTTT. This codes for CASTQGKRYGGELFF.

This sequence joins TRBV9 and TRBJ2-7; D is undetermined. V was trimmed by 0 bases and J by 7 bases, leaving 11 bases between them. CDR3 length: 13 amino acids. Germline values: CDR1 SGDLS, CDR2 YYNGEE. CDR3 nucleotide sequence: TGTGCCAGCAGCGTAGAGGGTTCTGGGGAGCAGTACTTC. It codes for CASSVEGSGEQYF.

The chain is built from TRBV30 and TRBJ2-7; unclear D gene. Trimming removed 2 bases at V and 7 bases at J, with 9 bases between. CDR1 and CDR2 from the germline V gene are GTSNPN and SVGIG (reference sequence). This CDR3 contains 11 residues. As DNA, the CDR3 is TGTGCCTGGAGTAGTATACGGGAGCAGTACTTC. This sequence encodes CAWSSIREQYF.

J is TRBJ1-2 and V is TRBV7-2; maybe TRBD1 (5 bases). V shed 2 bases and J shed 4 bases, with 20 bases lying between them. CDR3 size: 17 residues. Germline assignment: CDR1 SGHTA and CDR2 FQGNSA. CDR3 DNA: TGTGCCAGCAGCTTAACGAATCTACGGGGGTTAGGCTATGGCTACACCTTC. Translating it yields CASSLTNLRGLGYGYTF.

The chain links TRBV5-6 to TRBJ1-6; D is perhaps TRBD1 (6 bases). The CDR3 totals 16 residues. From germline, CDR1 is SGHDT and CDR2 YYEEEE. V was clipped by 0 bases and J by 8 bases, with 15 bases between them. The CDR3: CASSLEGGEVDSPLHF. The CDR3 bases are TGTGCCAGCAGCTTGGAGGGGGGGGAAGTGGATTCACCCCTCCACTTT.

V and J are TRBV9 and TRBJ2-3, with a tentative D call TRBD1 (5 bases). The length of the CDR3 is 17 residues. The ends were cut back, 0 bases at V and 2 bases at J, with 16 bases in the middle. Germline V lookup: CDR1 SGDLS, CDR2 YYNGEE. CDR3 loop: CASSVGKGDGITDTQYF. CDR3 nucleotide sequence: TGTGCCAGCAGCGTAGGAAAAGGGGATGGGATCACAGATACGCAGTATTTT.